The 22 T cell receptor beta chains below all came from one sample that was sequenced in a study of T cell responses to AZD1222 COVID-19 vaccine. The data were produced by immunoSEQ multiplex PCR, yet TCRdb's version contains in-frame clones alone and is incomplete. Of about 140,000 clones in the sample, about 88% were seen once. Sequencing used peripheral blood, obtained 28 days after the second AZD1222 dose. The receptors here all came from an adult who received the AZD1222 COVID-19 vaccine.

This clone has only one observation. The genes are TRBV28 and TRBJ1-2; D gene uncertain. The germline CDR1 and CDR2 sequences are MDHEN and SYDVKM. Between the trimmed V and J ends, which lost 6 bases and 11 bases, there was a span of 16 bases. The CDR3 length is 12 residues. CDR3 DNA sequence: TGTGCCAGCAGCCCACTGCCTCGGCGATACACCTTC. Translating gives CASSPLPRRYTF.

This chain connects TRBV27 to TRBJ1-1; weak D call: TRBD1 (6 bases). Germline assignment: CDR1 MNHEY and CDR2 SMNVEV (reference sequence). The CDR3 has 16 residues. Trimming cost V 6 bases and J 6 bases, with 23 bases left between them. CDR3 amino acids: CASRRGRGTLGAEAFF. In nucleotides, the CDR3 is TGTGCCAGCAGGAGGGGGAGGGGAACACTTGGAGCTGAAGCTTTCTTT.

This clone was observed once. The V gene is TRBV5-8, the J gene TRBJ2-7; a possible D gene is TRBD2 (6 bases). Germline CDR1 and CDR2: SGHTS and YDEGEE. The CDR3 loop spans 13 amino acids. Deletions cut 3 bases from V and 3 bases from J, with 10 bases between. DNA of the CDR3: TGTGCCAGCAGCTCGGGAGCCGACTACGAGCAGTACTTC. The encoded protein is CASSSGADYEQYF.

In its sample, this clone was seen a few times. This chain uses TRBV28 with TRBJ1-2; TRBD1 aligns across 7 bases. In germline, CDR1 is MDHEN, CDR2 SYDVKM. This CDR3 comprises 13 residues. The V segment lost 6 bases and the J segment 8 bases; nucleotides outside the gene matches: 9. The CDR3 reads CASRYTGVGGYTF. In DNA form, the CDR3 reads TGTGCCAGCAGATATACAGGGGTAGGAGGCTACACCTTC.

The chain employs TRBV30 and TRBJ1-4; possible D gene TRBD1, 5 bases. The germline V and J ends were trimmed by 0 bases and 3 bases, with 14 bases remaining between them. The CDR3 spans 16 residues. Germline assignment: CDR1 GTSNPN and CDR2 SVGIG (reference sequence). CDR3 nucleotide sequence: TGTGCCTGGAGTGTACGGCGACAAGGGGCTAATGAAAAACTGTTTTTT. It encodes CAWSVRRQGANEKLFF.

The chain joins TRBV7-9 to TRBJ1-1; D is uncertain. Trimming took off 3 bases at V and 4 bases at J, with 12 bases between the two ends. The CDR3 is made up of 14 amino acids. The germline V gene encodes CDR1 SEHNR and CDR2 FQNEAQ (reference sequence). CDR3 nucleotides: TGTGCCAGCAGCTTGGAAGGGAAGGTCACTGAAGCTTTCTTT. Amino acid sequence: CASSLEGKVTEAFF.

The chain joins TRBV7-2 to TRBJ2-1, with a tentative D call TRBD1 (6 bases). Per germline, CDR1 SGHTA and CDR2 FQGNSA. The CDR3 runs 15 residues. The V end was cut by 0 bases, the J end by 6 bases, with 12 bases between. The CDR3 region is CASSLAGQKGNEQFF. CDR3 nucleotides: TGTGCCAGCAGCTTAGCCGGACAGAAAGGCAATGAGCAGTTCTTC. Complete variable domain (other parts from reference TRBV7-2 and TRBJ2-1): GAGVSQSPSNKVTEKGKDVELRCDPISGHTALYWYRQSLGQGLEFLIYFQGNSAPDKSGLPSDRFSAERTGGSVSTLTIQRTQQEDSAVYLCASSLAGQKGNEQFFGPGTRLTVL.

The rearrangement links TRBV19 to TRBJ2-7; 10 nucleotides line up with TRBD1. CDR3 length: 15 residues. CDR1 LNHDA and CDR2 SQIVND come from the germline V gene (reference sequence). V trimming: 4 bases; J trimming: 9 bases; junction bases outside the gene matches: 12. The chain's CDR3 is CASSTHRDRGSVQYF. DNA of the CDR3: TGTGCCAGTAGTACGCACCGGGACAGGGGCTCCGTGCAGTACTTC.

This chain uses TRBV7-8 with TRBJ2-2; 8 bases line up with TRBD1. There are 13 residues in the CDR3. The V segment lost 3 bases and the J segment 7 bases; nucleotides outside the gene matches: 1. CDR1 and CDR2 (germline): SGHVS, FQNEAQ. The CDR3 spells CASSFDRGGELFF. The CDR3 coding sequence is TGTGCCAGCAGCTTCGACAGGGGCGGGGAGCTGTTTTTT. The full variable domain, with the rest looked up from reference TRBV7-8 and TRBJ2-2, is GAGVSQSPRYKVAKRGQDVALRCDPISGHVSLFWYQQALGQGPEFLTYFQNEAQLDKSGLPSDRFFAERPEGSVSTLKIQRTQQEDSAVYLCASSFDRGGELFFGEGSRLTVL.

This chain joins TRBV7-2 and TRBJ2-2; no firm D call. Germline CDR1 is SGHTA and CDR2 is FQGNSA. The CDR3 totals 14 residues. V lost 3 bases and J lost 0, with 5 bases in between. CDR3 amino acids: CASSLGANTGELFF. CDR3 coding DNA: TGTGCCAGCAGCTTGGGCGCGAACACCGGGGAGCTGTTTTTT.

The chain links TRBV28 to TRBJ1-4; D remains ambiguous. V dropped 5 bases and J dropped 6 bases, with 16 bases sitting between them. CDR1 is MDHEN and CDR2 is SYDVKM in the germline V gene. CDR3 size: 15 residues. The CDR3 spells CASSVRTPGDEKLFF. For the CDR3, the DNA is TGTGCCAGCAGTGTCAGGACGCCTGGAGATGAAAAACTGTTTTTT.

CDR3 loop: CASSFSNSGNTIYF. CDR3 DNA: TGTGCCAGCAGTTTCAGCAACTCTGGAAACACCATATATTTT. The chain combines TRBV27 with TRBJ1-3; D is undetermined. The CDR3 has 14 residues. Trimming removed 3 bases from V and 0 bases from J, with 6 bases in between. Germline V gives CDR1 MNHEY, CDR2 SMNVEV (reference sequence).

The J gene is TRBJ1-6, the V gene TRBV19; tentative D call: TRBD1 (5 bases). There are 14 residues in the CDR3. Germline V gene data show CDR1 as LNHDA and CDR2 as SQIVND (reference sequence). V was pared by 3 bases and J by 10 bases, with 13 bases between. DNA of the CDR3: TGTGCCAGTAGTATCTCCCAGGGAGCCTCACCCCTCCACTTT. Its protein product is CASSISQGASPLHF.

This chain connects TRBV4-2 to TRBJ1-3; D is ambiguous. The germline CDR1 and CDR2 sequences are LGHNA and YNFKEQ. Between the trimmed V and J ends, which lost 0 bases and 2 bases, there was a span of 14 bases. This CDR3 spans 17 amino acids. The CDR3 nucleotides read TGTGCCAGCAGCCAAGATAGGCCAAGGACCGCTGGAAACACCATATATTTT. Its translation: CASSQDRPRTAGNTIYF.

This sequence joins TRBV28 and TRBJ2-7; D may be TRBD1 (6 bases). The CDR3 contains 12 residues. The germline V gene has CDR1 MDHEN and CDR2 SYDVKM. V was clipped by 5 bases and J by 3 bases, with 8 bases between them. The CDR3 loop reads CASSEQGYEQYF. For the CDR3, the DNA is TGTGCCAGCAGTGAACAGGGCTACGAGCAGTACTTC. Variable domain in full (rest from reference TRBV28 and TRBJ2-7): DVKVTQSSRYLVKRTGEKVFLECVQDMDHENMFWYRQDPGLGLRLIYFSYDVKMKEKGDIPEGYSVSREKKERFSLILESASTNQTSMYLCASSEQGYEQYFGPGTRLTVT.

The chain couples TRBV10-3 to TRBJ2-1; perhaps TRBD2 as D (6 bases). Trimming removed 6 bases from V and 10 bases from J, with 13 bases in between. The germline V gene encodes CDR1 ENHRY and CDR2 SYGVKD. The CDR3 is 12 residues long. The CDR3, as DNA: TGTGCCATCAGCCCATGGAGGGACGAGCAGTTCTTC. Translation: CAISPWRDEQFF.

The gene calls are TRBV9 and TRBJ2-5; D call uncertain. CDR3 size: 14 residues. Germline loops: CDR1 SGDLS, CDR2 YYNGEE. Trimming removed 0 bases at V and 4 bases at J, with 10 bases between. The CDR3 bases are TGTGCCAGCAGCGTAGGAAACAGTCTAGAGACCCAGTACTTC. This gives the protein CASSVGNSLETQYF.

This sequence joins TRBV9 and TRBJ1-6, with D uncertain. This CDR3 contains 14 residues. CDR1 and CDR2 (germline): SGDLS, YYNGEE. Trimming left V 4 bases short and J 11 bases short, with 16 bases between. DNA of the CDR3: TGTGCCAGCAGCCTGCTCGAGGAGAGGGCACCCCTCCACTTT. It specifies CASSLLEERAPLHF.

The chain couples TRBV19 to TRBJ2-5; D perhaps matches TRBD1 (5 bases). Germline CDR1 reads LNHDA; CDR2 reads SQIVND (reference sequence). V lost 6 bases to trimming and J lost 7 bases, with 18 bases between them. CDR3 size: 14 residues. CDR3 sequence: CASSLRQTSGTQYF. The CDR3 nucleotides are TGTGCCAGTAGCCTACGACAGACTTCGGGGACCCAGTACTTC. The whole variable domain, remainder taken from reference TRBV19 and TRBJ2-5, is DGGITQSPKYLFRKEGQNVTLSCEQNLNHDAMYWYRQDPGQGLRLIYYSQIVNDFQKGDIAEGYSVSREKKESFPLTVTSAQKNPTAFYLCASSLRQTSGTQYFGPGTRLLVL.

This chain uses TRBV11-2 with TRBJ1-1; D remains ambiguous. The CDR3 runs 14 residues. V was clipped by 0 bases and J by 3 bases, with 8 bases between them. Germline V lookup: CDR1 SGHAT, CDR2 FQNNGV. The CDR3 region has the DNA TGTGCCAGCAGCTTAGAGGCACGATACACTGAAGCTTTCTTT. As protein: CASSLEARYTEAFF. Looking up the rest from reference TRBV11-2 and TRBJ1-1 gives the full variable domain: EAGVAQSPRYKIIEKRQSVAFWCNPISGHATLYWYQQILGQGPKLLIQFQNNGVVDDSQLPKDRFSAERLKGVDSTLKIQPAKLEDSAVYLCASSLEARYTEAFFGQGTRLTVV.

V is TRBV11-2 and J is TRBJ1-4; D unresolved. Germline loops: CDR1 SGHAT, CDR2 FQNNGV. This CDR3 is built from 16 residues. V shed 1 base and J shed 0 bases, with 9 bases lying between them. CDR3: CASSLGTFATNEKLFF. The CDR3 nucleotides are TGTGCCAGCAGCTTAGGGACTTTTGCAACTAATGAAAAACTGTTTTTT. The variable domain in full, completed from reference TRBV11-2 and TRBJ1-4, reads EAGVAQSPRYKIIEKRQSVAFWCNPISGHATLYWYQQILGQGPKLLIQFQNNGVVDDSQLPKDRFSAERLKGVDSTLKIQPAKLEDSAVYLCASSLGTFATNEKLFFGSGTQLSVL.

The chain uses TRBV6-5 and TRBJ1-2, with D hard to call. The CDR3 consists of 15 residues. Germline V CDR1 and CDR2: MNHEY, SVGAGI. V was clipped by 0 bases and J by 3 bases, with 11 bases between them. The CDR3 region has the DNA TGTGCCAGCAGTTACTCTTGGGCCGAGTACTATGGCTACACCTTC. Translating gives CASSYSWAEYYGYTF.